The 17 T cell receptor beta chains below were found in one sample sequenced in a study of blood T cell repertoires in COVID-19. Profiling relied on immunoSEQ multiplex PCR, and the TCRdb table lists in-frame clones only, not all of them. The top ten hold about 5% of the sample, which has 150,000 to 200,000 clones, 75% to 90% seen once. What was sequenced was PBMCs or T cells enriched from blood (not recorded which). The receptors originated from a man aged 70-80 years who had been exposed to COVID-19.

V is TRBV5-8 and J is TRBJ1-5; 9 bases line up with TRBD1. V lost 4 bases, J lost 1 base, and 6 bases stayed unmatched. The length of the CDR3 is 16 residues. Per germline, CDR1 SGHTS and CDR2 YDEGEE. CDR3 sequence reads: CASSITGGSSNQPQHF. CDR3 bases: TGTGCCAGCAGCATCACAGGGGGCAGCAGCAATCAGCCCCAGCATTTT.

V gene TRBV7-2 combines with J gene TRBJ1-5; the D is unclear. V was trimmed by 1 base and J by 8 bases, leaving 9 bases between them. CDR3 length equals 13 residues. Germline V gene lookup returns CDR1 SGHTA and CDR2 FQGNSA. CDR3 bases: TGTGCCAGCAGCTTAGGGGTCCGGGAGCCCCAGCATTTT. Encoded protein: CASSLGVREPQHF.

The genes are TRBV4-3 and TRBJ1-2, with TRBD1 matching over 10 bases. In germline, CDR1 is LGHNA, CDR2 YSLEER. With 0 bases clipped from V and 4 bases from J, the junction kept 14 bases outside the gene matches. This CDR3 spans 19 amino acids. Here the CDR3 DNA reads TGCGCCAGCAGCCAAGATCGAGGGACAGGGGTTGCTCTCGTCTATGGCTACACCTTC. Translating it yields CASSQDRGTGVALVYGYTF.

The chain couples TRBV5-1 to TRBJ1-1; no clear D gene. The CDR3 length is 14 residues. Germline CDR1 and CDR2: SGHRS and YFSETQ. Deletions cut 0 bases from V and 2 bases from J, with 8 bases between. The CDR3, as DNA: TGCGCCAGCAGCTTGGCCCCAGATAACACTGAAGCTTTCTTT. The encoded protein is CASSLAPDNTEAFF.

CDR3 nucleotides: TGTGCCAGCAATTCCGACAGTCCAGAGCAGTTCTTC. This encodes CASNSDSPEQFF. The V call is TRBV2, the J call TRBJ2-1; tentative D call: TRBD1 (5 bases). V was cut by 7 bases and J by 10 bases, with 14 bases left in between. CDR1 and CDR2 from the germline V gene are SNHLY and FYNNEI. The CDR3 is made up of 12 amino acids.

This clone was picked up a small number of times. V is TRBV11-1 and J is TRBJ2-5; 9 bases are shared with TRBD1. The CDR3 is 15 amino acids. The germline gives CDR1 SGHAT, CDR2 FQDESV (reference sequence). The ends lost 2 bases at V and 2 bases at J; junction bases unmatched: 3. CDR3 nucleotides: TGTGCCAGCAGCTTAAACAGGGGGCATCAAGAGACCCAGTACTTC. Encoded protein: CASSLNRGHQETQYF. The full variable domain, its missing parts supplied by reference TRBV11-1 and TRBJ2-5, is EAEVAQSPRYKITEKSQAVAFWCDPISGHATLYWYRQILGQGPELLVQFQDESVVDDSQLPKDRFSAERLKGVDSTLKIQPAELGDSAMYLCASSLNRGHQETQYFGPGTRLLVL.

The J gene is TRBJ2-2, the V gene TRBV3-1 (or the pseudogene TRBV3-2); 7 bases fit TRBD1. This CDR3 has 14 residues. V lost 4 bases and J lost 6; bases outside the gene matches: 5. Germline V gene data show CDR1 as LGHDT and CDR2 as YNNKEL (reference sequence). In nucleotides, the CDR3 is TGTGCCAGCAGCCGAGCCGACAGGGCCGGGGAGCTGTTTTTT. Encoded protein: CASSRADRAGELFF.

The sample holds one count of this clone. The CDR3 sequence is CASSPTGPGGGETQYF. In nucleotides, the CDR3 is TGCGCCAGCAGCCCCACGGGGCCGGGGGGAGGGGAGACCCAGTACTTC. The V call is TRBV5-1, the J call TRBJ2-5; 7 bases are a match to TRBD2. Germline V gene sequence: CDR1 SGHRS, CDR2 YFSETQ. V gave up 4 bases and J gave up 5 bases; unmatched junction bases: 14. This CDR3 spans 16 amino acids.

The chain couples TRBV5-8 to TRBJ2-5; 7 positions agree with TRBD2. The CDR3 is 13 amino acids. Losses at the gene ends were 0 bases for V and 5 bases for J; bases not matched to a gene: 1. Germline V gives CDR1 SGHTS, CDR2 YDEGEE. The CDR3 DNA reads TGTGCCAGCAGCTTGGTACTAGCGGAGACCCAGTACTTC. This codes for CASSLVLAETQYF.

DNA of the CDR3: TGTGCCAGCAGTACCCGGGTTGACAGGGTGGGAAGCAATCAGCCCCAGCATTTT. It encodes CASSTRVDRVGSNQPQHF. The chain carries TRBV6-2 or TRBV6-3 and TRBJ1-5, with 7 bases identical to TRBD1. Germline CDR1 is MNHEY and CDR2 is SVGEGT. The CDR3 is 18 amino acids. V lost 5 bases and J lost 1; bases outside the gene matches: 14.

The chain is built from TRBV2 and TRBJ2-3, with 7 positions matching TRBD1. The germline gives CDR1 SNHLY, CDR2 FYNNEI. V lost 4 bases and J lost 6; bases outside the gene matches: 7. CDR3 size: 14 residues. The CDR3 sequence is CASSGQGPADTQYF. CDR3 coding DNA: TGTGCCAGCAGTGGACAGGGACCGGCCGATACGCAGTATTTT.

CDR3 sequence: CASSRRGTDTQYF. The DNA for the CDR3 is TGCGCCAGCAGCCGGCGCGGGACAGATACGCAGTATTTT. The chain uses TRBV4-1 and TRBJ2-3; a possible D gene is TRBD2 (5 bases). CDR3 size: 13 residues. Trimming stripped 4 bases from V and 3 bases from J, with 8 bases between. Germline CDR1 MGHRA, CDR2 YSYEKL.

The chain joins TRBV19 to TRBJ1-1, with 8 nucleotides matching TRBD1. Per germline, CDR1 LNHDA and CDR2 SQIVND (reference sequence). The V and J ends lost 7 bases and 5 bases, in that order; junction bases with no gene match: 9. The CDR3 totals 14 residues. CDR3 DNA sequence: TGTGCCAGTAAACTGACAGGGGAGCGGACTGAAGCTTTCTTT. It codes for CASKLTGERTEAFF.

The V call is TRBV3-1 (or the pseudogene TRBV3-2), the J call TRBJ1-2; D possibly corresponds to TRBD1 (5 bases). CDR1 LGHDT and CDR2 YNNKEL come from the germline V gene (reference sequence). Trimming pared 0 bases from V and 4 bases from J, leaving 12 bases between. This CDR3 is built from 15 residues. This CDR3 reads CASSQDWQGGYGYTF. CDR3 DNA sequence: TGTGCCAGCAGCCAAGATTGGCAGGGAGGCTATGGCTACACCTTC.

The rearrangement links TRBV12-3 or TRBV12-4 to TRBJ2-7; D possibly corresponds to TRBD2 (6 bases). This CDR3 has 13 residues. V lost 3 bases, J lost 3 bases, and 9 bases lay in between. Here the CDR3 DNA reads TGTGCCAGCAGTTTGGGACTCAACTACGAGCAGTACTTC. Translation: CASSLGLNYEQYF.

This chain connects TRBV7-2 to TRBJ2-3; a possible D gene is TRBD2 (5 bases). V lost 5 bases, J lost 4 bases, and 16 bases lay in between. Germline CDR1 SGHTA, CDR2 FQGNSA. The length of the CDR3 is 15 residues. CDR3: CASSNARGQADTQYF. The CDR3 nucleotides are TGTGCCAGCAGCAACGCGAGAGGGCAGGCAGATACGCAGTATTTT.

The rearrangement uses TRBV28 and TRBJ1-1; 7 bases map to TRBD1. Germline assignment: CDR1 MDHEN and CDR2 SYDVKM. This CDR3 comprises 14 residues. The J segment lost 3 bases and the V segment lost 7 bases, leaving 8 bases of the junction unmatched. The CDR3 loop reads CASTSAGGHTEAFF. The CDR3 DNA sequence: TGTGCCAGCACCTCAGCAGGGGGACACACTGAAGCTTTCTTT. The full variable domain, its missing parts supplied by reference TRBV28 and TRBJ1-1, is DVKVTQSSRYLVKRTGEKVFLECVQDMDHENMFWYRQDPGLGLRLIYFSYDVKMKEKGDIPEGYSVSREKKERFSLILESASTNQTSMYLCASTSAGGHTEAFFGQGTRLTVV.